This T cell receptor (beta chain) was sequenced in a study of graft-versus-host responses after intestinal transplantation. Comments on this clone: Its antigen is undetermined.

Sequencing used immunoSEQ multiplex PCR; TCRdb keeps in-frame clones, though not all of them. The table lists fewer than 85,000 clones, approximately 96% of them singletons. The material sequenced was unstimulated CD8+ T cells sorted from spleen or lymph node cells, taken before intestinal transplant. This TCR derives from a human donor who received an intestinal transplant.

The CDR3 DNA follows: TGTGCCAGGGTAACAGGGGCCTCCAACTCCTACGAGCAGTACTTC. This codes for CARVTGASNSYEQYF. V gene TRBV10-3 combines with J gene TRBJ2-7; TRBD1 agrees at 7 bases. V gave up 10 bases and J gave up 0 bases; unmatched junction bases: 12. Germline-derived CDR1 and CDR2 are ENHRY and SYGVKD. This CDR3 has 15 amino acids.